Sequencing of this TCR beta chain was carried out in a study of cytotoxic CD8 clonotypes in ibrutinib-treated CLL. Study-wide findings and caveats: Baseline levels of clonality went above those of age-matched healthy donors and moved with circulating CD8+ T-cell counts. Before falling back toward baseline at progression, clonality had risen at the time of ibrutinib response.

As for this clone: Its antigen remains unidentified.

The J segment lost 3 bases and the V segment lost 1 base, leaving 11 bases of the junction unmatched. The CDR3 has 17 amino acids. Germline V gene sequence: CDR1 SGHDT, CDR2 YYEEEE. TCRdb's table, derived via immunoSEQ multiplex PCR, lists solely in-frame clones and lacks some. In the table there are around 310,000 clones, about 80% of which are singletons. Sequenced here: PBMCs, sampled before ibrutinib treatment. This receptor was identified in a human donor with chronic lymphocytic leukemia. The chain links TRBV5-6 to TRBJ2-3; TRBD2 matches at 7 bases. For the CDR3, the DNA is TGTGCCAGCAGCTTGCTTCCCGCGGGGGTTCGAACAGATACGCAGTATTTT. Its translation: CASSLLPAGVRTDTQYF.